This is a list of T cell receptor beta chains from one sample in a study of cytomegalovirus exposure and HLA in healthy donors. Generated by immunoSEQ multiplex PCR, the TCRdb table keeps only in-frame clones and is missing some. The data hold 130,000 to 150,000 clones, with 60% to 80% observed a single time. The specimen sequenced was PBMCs. Receptors originate from a male donor in good health and CMV-seronegative. CDR3s include the opening cysteine and the closing phenylalanine or tryptophan. D genes are given only for firm matches. Size values are once, few and many counts, or a class for expanded clones, and some rows have none.

14	-	TRBV25-1	-	TRBJ1-1	CASTIGQLNTEAFF	TGTGCCAGCACCATCGGACAGTTGAACACTGAAGCTTTCTTT
15	-	TRBV30	TRBD2	TRBJ2-1	CAWSALAGSYNEQFF	TGTGCCTGGAGTGCTCTAGCGGGGTCCTACAATGAGCAGTTCTTC
13	-	TRBV27	-	TRBJ2-7	CASSPPFAYEQYF	TGTGCCAGCAGTCCCCCGTTCGCCTACGAGCAGTACTTC
15	-	TRBV2	TRBD1	TRBJ1-1	CASTGDAGLFTEAFF	TGTGCCAGTACAGGGGATGCGGGGTTATTTACTGAAGCTTTCTTT
15	-	TRBV10-1	-	TRBJ2-7	CASSERGASPYEQYF	TGCGCCAGCAGTGAGCGGGGGGCCTCGCCCTACGAGCAGTACTTC
16	-	TRBV2	TRBD2	TRBJ2-5	CASSGALAEIQETQYF	TGTGCCAGCAGTGGCGCGCTAGCGGAAATTCAAGAGACCCAGTACTTC
16	-	TRBV30	TRBD1	TRBJ1-5	CAWSSSGTGSIQPQHF	TGTGCCTGGTCTTCATCCGGGACAGGGTCGATTCAGCCCCAGCATTTT
14	-	TRBV9	-	TRBJ1-6	CASSPEVDNSPLHF	TGTGCCAGCAGCCCCGAGGTAGATAATTCACCCCTCCACTTT
16	-	TRBV5-1	TRBD1	TRBJ2-1	CASSLDGQGAYNEQFF	TGCGCCAGCAGCTTGGATGGACAGGGGGCCTACAATGAGCAGTTCTTC
14	-	TRBV29-1	TRBD2	TRBJ2-3	CSVVLRGERDTQYF	TGCAGCGTTGTCTTGCGGGGGGAACGAGATACGCAGTATTTT
13	-	TRBV11-1	-	TRBJ2-1	CASSRLTDNEQFF	TGTGCCAGCAGCCGCTTGACAGACAATGAGCAGTTCTTC
16	once	TRBV5-1	-	TRBJ2-5	CASSLPKQGLEETQYF	TGCGCCAGCAGCTTACCTAAACAGGGATTAGAAGAGACCCAGTACTTC
15	-	TRBV6-5	-	TRBJ1-4	CASRYSRAKGEKLFF	TGTGCCAGCAGATATTCCAGGGCTAAGGGTGAAAAACTGTTTTTT
14	few	TRBV29-1	-	TRBJ2-3	CSVDWPSPTDTQYF	TGCAGCGTTGATTGGCCATCCCCCACAGATACGCAGTATTTT
14	-	TRBV5-1	-	TRBJ1-1	CASSQRQGGAEAFF	TGCGCCAGCAGCCAACGCCAGGGCGGGGCTGAAGCTTTCTTT
13	-	TRBV7-9	-	TRBJ1-2	CASSLEDSNGYTF	TGTGCCAGCAGCTTAGAGGACAGCAATGGCTACACCTTC
11	-	TRBV13	-	TRBJ2-1	CASSPREEQFF	TGTGCCAGCAGCCCCCGAGAGGAGCAGTTCTTC
15	-	TRBV5-1	TRBD1	TRBJ1-1	CASSLPGQGVSEAFF	TGCGCCAGCAGCTTGCCGGGACAGGGCGTCTCTGAAGCTTTCTTT
15	-	TRBV29-1	-	TRBJ2-7	CSVEKPDRRTYEQYF	TGCAGCGTGGAAAAGCCCGACAGGCGAACCTACGAGCAGTACTTC
13	-	TRBV19	-	TRBJ2-7	CASNRGGTYEQYF	TGTGCCAGCAACAGGGGGGGGACCTACGAGCAGTACTTC
14	-	TRBV7-2	-	TRBJ1-1	CASSLARQAGEAFF	TGTGCCAGCAGCTTAGCCCGACAGGCGGGTGAAGCTTTCTTT
18	-	TRBV14	-	TRBJ2-3	CASSPRGDYLPSTDTQYF	TGTGCCAGCAGCCCAAGAGGAGATTATTTGCCTAGCACAGATACGCAGTATTTT
15	-	TRBV19	-	TRBJ2-7	CASSIMASVAYEQYF	TGTGCCAGTAGTATAATGGCTAGCGTCGCCTACGAGCAGTACTTC
14	-	TRBV7-9	-	TRBJ1-1	CASSSNRVNTEAFF	TGTGCCAGCAGCTCGAACAGGGTGAACACTGAAGCTTTCTTT
14	-	TRBV28	-	TRBJ1-1	CASSLSPGNTEAFF	TGTGCCAGCAGTTTATCTCCGGGGAACACTGAAGCTTTCTTT
12	-	TRBV29-1	TRBD1	TRBJ2-5	CSVWTGSEAQYF	TGCAGCGTGTGGACAGGGTCAGAGGCCCAGTACTTC
15	-	TRBV5-1	TRBD2	TRBJ2-2	CASSLETSTTGELFF	TGCGCCAGCAGCTTGGAGACTAGCACCACCGGGGAGCTGTTTTTT
14	-	TRBV7-9	TRBD1	TRBJ2-1	CASSWGQGYNEQFF	TGTGCCAGCAGCTGGGGACAGGGGTACAATGAGCAGTTCTTC
14	-	TRBV6-6	-	TRBJ2-5	CASSYSEDQETQYF	TGTGCCAGCAGTTACTCCGAGGACCAAGAGACCCAGTACTTC